These 19 T cell receptor beta chains originate from one sample sequenced in a study of T cell repertoires in cytomegalovirus infection. TCRdb independently ran MiXCR on the reads; one entry per CDR3 protein. Of around 770,000 distinct CDR3 sequences in the sample, almost 30% were seen once. These receptors lack a known antigen. The sample in question was cultured CD8+ T cells from PBMCs, obtained from culture after CMV antigen stimulation. The receptors were gathered from a human donor in good health (CMV status not recorded). Some clones in this sample may be carry-over from other donors' samples.

The chain links TRBV7-3 to TRBJ1-1, with 10 nucleotides matching TRBD1. This CDR3 is built from 18 residues. Per germline, CDR1 SGHTA and CDR2 FQGTGA. V lost 2 bases and J lost 1; bases outside the gene matches: 10. CDR3 DNA sequence: TGTGCCAGCAGCTTAGAGGGACAGGGGATGGCGGGGAACACTGAAGCTTTCTTT. It translates to CASSLEGQGMAGNTEAFF.

The chain combines TRBV10-3 with TRBJ1-5; no firm D call. V lost 0 bases, J lost 3 bases, and 9 bases lay in between. CDR1 is ENHRY, CDR2 SYGVKD, per germline. This CDR3 has 15 residues. In DNA form, the CDR3 reads TGTGCCATCAGTGAGTCGAAGGAGGACAATCAGCCCCAGCATTTT. It specifies CAISESKEDNQPQHF.

This clonotype was counted a few times. The rearrangement uses TRBV7-3 and TRBJ1-2; D ambiguous. V shed 5 bases and J shed 5 bases, with 12 bases lying between them. The CDR3 length is 13 residues. The germline gives CDR1 SGHTA, CDR2 FQGTGA. CDR3 loop: CASSPPPGYGYTF. CDR3 coding DNA: TGTGCCAGCAGCCCTCCCCCGGGGTATGGCTACACCTTC.

This clonotype has just a few counts. The V gene is TRBV7-3, the J gene TRBJ2-5, with 11 nucleotides matching TRBD1. This CDR3 spans 15 amino acids. V was clipped by 5 bases and J by 4 bases; unmatched bases: 6. Germline V gene lookup returns CDR1 SGHTA and CDR2 FQGTGA. For the CDR3, the DNA is TGTGCCAGCAGCGAAGAGGGACAGGGGGGAGAGACCCAGTACTTC. Its protein is CASSEEGQGGETQYF.

In nucleotides, the CDR3 is TGTGCCAGCAGTTTCCGAGACAGGATGAACACTGAAGCTTTCTTT. It yields the protein CASSFRDRMNTEAFF. V usage is TRBV6-6 and J usage is TRBJ1-1; possible D gene TRBD1, 6 bases. CDR1 is MNHNY and CDR2 is SVGAGI in the germline V gene (reference sequence). The CDR3 loop spans 15 amino acids. V shed 4 bases and J shed 0 bases, with 12 bases lying between them.

The V gene is TRBV15, the J gene TRBJ2-7; TRBD1 matches at 7 bases. The ends lost 0 bases at V and 5 bases at J; junction bases unmatched: 4. Germline loops: CDR1 LNHNV, CDR2 YYDKDF (reference sequence). The CDR3 sequence is 14 residues long. The CDR3 loop is CATSRDRGTHEQYV. In DNA, the CDR3 is TGTGCCACCAGCAGAGACAGGGGGACCCACGAGCAGTACGTC.

This clonotype is a singleton in its sample. The V and J genes are TRBV5-5 and TRBJ2-7; unclear D gene. The CDR3 loop spans 16 amino acids. V was cut by 3 bases and J by 1 base, with 17 bases left in between. CDR1 is SGHKS and CDR2 is YYEKEE in the germline V gene (reference sequence). Here the CDR3 DNA reads TGTGCCAGCAGCTCTGACCATGAGTTCTTATCCTACGAGCAGTACTTC. It encodes CASSSDHEFLSYEQYF.

This clonotype showed up many times. The V and J genes are TRBV27 and TRBJ2-5; TRBD2 matches 8 bases. The V and J ends lost 5 bases and 2 bases, in that order; junction bases with no gene match: 10. The CDR3 has 16 residues. The germline V gene has CDR1 MNHEY and CDR2 SMNVEV (reference sequence). CDR3 loop: CASSPLPGGGQETQYF. The DNA of the CDR3 is TGTGCCAGCAGTCCCCTCCCGGGAGGGGGGCAAGAGACCCAGTACTTC.

The chain combines TRBV7-9 with TRBJ2-1, with TRBD2 matching 7 bases. The trim removed 0 bases at V and 8 bases at J, leaving 10 bases unmatched. The CDR3 sequence is 16 residues long. CDR1 is SEHNR, CDR2 FQNEAQ, per germline (reference sequence). CDR3 nucleotides: TGTGCCAGCAGCTTAGCGCGGGACTATCTCTTCGATGAGCAGTTCTTC. It encodes CASSLARDYLFDEQFF. The complete variable domain, with remaining parts taken from reference TRBV7-9 and TRBJ2-1, reads DTGVSQNPRHKITKRGQNVTFRCDPISEHNRLYWYRQTLGQGPEFLTYFQNEAQLEKSRLLSDRFSAERPKGSFSTLEIQRTEQGDSAMYLCASSLARDYLFDEQFFGPGTRLTVL.

The J gene is TRBJ2-5, the V gene TRBV4-3; D is perhaps TRBD2 (6 bases). The CDR3 is 14 amino acids. V lost 0 bases and J 10 bases, leaving 15 bases between the germline ends. Germline CDR1 and CDR2: LGHNA and YSLEER. CDR3 DNA: TGCGCCAGCAGCCAAGATGGGGACGGGGGAGTCCAGTACTTC. The encoded protein is CASSQDGDGGVQYF.

This clonotype was recorded a few times. This sequence joins TRBV27 and TRBJ1-1; tentatively, D is TRBD1 (6 bases). This CDR3 is 14 amino acids long. V was pared by 9 bases and J by 7 bases, with 21 bases between. The germline CDR1 and CDR2 sequences are MNHEY and SMNVEV (reference sequence). The CDR3 spells CASTPLSADSEAFF. The CDR3 DNA sequence: TGTGCCAGTACTCCCCTCTCGGCGGACAGTGAAGCTTTCTTT.

This clonotype has more than one count but fewer than ten. The V and J genes are TRBV10-3 and TRBJ1-1; D is unclear. V was trimmed by 3 bases and J by 1 base, leaving 15 bases between them. CDR3 length: 16 amino acids. The V gene's germline CDR1 is ENHRY and CDR2 SYGVKD. The CDR3 DNA is TGTGCCATCAGTGACCTCCGGGGTTTTGGGAACACTGAAGCTTTCTTT. Encoded protein: CAISDLRGFGNTEAFF.

The rearrangement uses TRBV7-8 and TRBJ1-5; D is uncertain. V was pared by 7 bases and J by 0 bases, with 16 bases between. Germline lookup yields CDR1 SGHVS and CDR2 FQNEAQ. CDR3 length equals 16 residues. The CDR3 region has the DNA TGTGCCAGCACCCCGAGGCGGAGCTATAGCAATCAGCCCCAGCATTTT. This sequence encodes CASTPRRSYSNQPQHF. Full variable domain (missing parts from reference TRBV7-8 and TRBJ1-5): GAGVSQSPRYKVAKRGQDVALRCDPISGHVSLFWYQQALGQGPEFLTYFQNEAQLDKSGLPSDRFFAERPEGSVSTLKIQRTQQEDSAVYLCASTPRRSYSNQPQHFGDGTRLSIL.

This clonotype was seen more than once but under ten times. This chain links TRBV24-1 with TRBJ2-2; D might be TRBD1 or TRBD2, each matching 5 bases. The germline V gene encodes CDR1 KGHDR and CDR2 SFDVKD. The CDR3 runs 15 residues. The ends were cut back, 7 bases at V and 5 bases at J, with 16 bases in the middle. This CDR3 is CATSLGRAWTGELFF. The CDR3 nucleotides read TGTGCCACCAGCCTGGGGCGGGCGTGGACCGGGGAGCTGTTTTTT.

The chain has TRBV6-5 and TRBJ1-5; maybe TRBD1 (5 bases). This CDR3 spans 19 amino acids. Looked up from germline, CDR1 is MNHEY and CDR2 is SVGAGI. V was clipped by 0 bases and J by 7 bases, with 25 bases between them. Here the CDR3 reads CASSYSRAPRVPMLQPQHF. In DNA form, the CDR3 reads TGTGCCAGCAGTTACTCCAGGGCCCCGAGGGTTCCAATGTTGCAGCCCCAGCATTTT.

The sample holds many counts of this clonotype. The rearrangement uses TRBV7-2 and TRBJ2-1; D uncertain. The CDR3 extends over 14 amino acids. Germline V gene sequence: CDR1 SGHTA, CDR2 FQGNSA. V was trimmed by 7 bases and J by 9 bases, leaving 19 bases between them. CDR3 sequence: CASIPSPTPFEQFF. In nucleotides, the CDR3 is TGTGCCAGCATCCCCTCACCAACCCCATTTGAGCAGTTCTTC.

This chain joins TRBV19 and TRBJ2-1; 7 bases line up with TRBD2. Germline V CDR1 and CDR2: LNHDA, SQIVND (reference sequence). The CDR3 totals 12 residues. V gave up 5 bases and J gave up 13 bases; unmatched junction bases: 8. Here the CDR3 DNA reads TGTGCCAGTAGTTACTCGGGGAGGGACCAGTTCTTC. Encoded protein: CASSYSGRDQFF. Drawing the rest from reference TRBV19 and TRBJ2-1, the complete variable domain is DGGITQSPKYLFRKEGQNVTLSCEQNLNHDAMYWYRQDPGQGLRLIYYSQIVNDFQKGDIAEGYSVSREKKESFPLTVTSAQKNPTAFYLCASSYSGRDQFFGPGTRLTVL.

This clonotype was observed a few times. The chain links TRBV4-3 to TRBJ1-6; 7 bases agree with TRBD1. V was pared by 4 bases and J by 0 bases, with 9 bases of the junction left unmatched. The CDR3 is made up of 18 amino acids. The germline V gene has CDR1 LGHNA and CDR2 YSLEER. The CDR3 sequence is CASSPGTVRSSYNSPLHF. CDR3 DNA: TGCGCCAGCAGCCCTGGGACAGTGCGGAGCTCCTATAATTCACCCCTCCACTTT.

In its sample, this clonotype was seen a few times. This chain joins TRBV29-1 and TRBJ2-3; D could derive from TRBD1 or TRBD2 (5 bases each). Trimming took off 5 bases at V and 9 bases at J, with 9 bases between the two ends. Germline assignment: CDR1 SQVTM and CDR2 ANQGSEA. The CDR3 covers 10 residues. CDR3 nucleotides: TGCAGCGTTCCATGGGACACGCAGTATTTT. Encoded protein: CSVPWDTQYF.